These 14 T cell receptor beta chains originate from one sample sequenced in a study of blood T cells in healthy people across ages. Through a sample-barcoded 5' primer and a J-beta primer mix, a second PCR was run for roughly 7 to 12 cycles. A single record per CDR3 protein comes from TCRdb applying MiXCR to the 5' RACE reads. The table shows around 710,000 distinct CDR3 sequences, with around 40% occurring only once. The sample comprised blood. The receptors shown here come from an older woman in good health.

In its sample, this clonotype was seen a few times. The chain combines TRBV5-6 with TRBJ2-1; D unclear. CDR3 size: 13 residues. V shed 4 bases and J shed 9 bases, with 14 bases lying between them. Germline V CDR1 and CDR2: SGHDT, YYEEEE. The CDR3 DNA reads as TGTGCCAGCAGCCCGGACGCGCCGCGTGAGCAGTTCTTC. As protein: CASSPDAPREQFF. The complete variable domain, with remaining parts taken from reference TRBV5-6 and TRBJ2-1, reads DAGVTQSPTHLIKTRGQQVTLRCSPKSGHDTVSWYQQALGQGPQFIFQYYEEEERQRGNFPDRFSGHQFPNYSSELNVNALLLGDSALYLCASSPDAPREQFFGPGTRLTVL.

The count of this clonotype is one. CDR3 loop: CASSDNRAQQYGYTF. The CDR3 DNA reads TGTGCCAGCAGCGACAACCGGGCCCAACAATATGGCTACACCTTC. V and J are TRBV2 and TRBJ1-2; D gene unclear. Trimming cost V 6 bases and J 5 bases, with 19 bases left between them. There are 15 residues in the CDR3. The germline gives CDR1 SNHLY, CDR2 FYNNEI.

This clonotype was observed a single time. The CDR3 DNA reads as TGTGCCAGCAGTGGAGTACTGGAGGAGCACAATGAGCAGTTCTTC. Residues: CASSGVLEEHNEQFF. The chain uses TRBV6-1 and TRBJ2-1; D may be TRBD2 (5 bases). Germline V gene lookup returns CDR1 MNHNS and CDR2 SASEGT. This CDR3 is built from 15 residues. Trimming pared 4 bases from V and 5 bases from J, leaving 15 bases between.

V and J are TRBV11-3 and TRBJ2-7, with D perhaps matching TRBD1 (6 bases). CDR3 length: 13 residues. Germline CDR1 SGHNT, CDR2 YENEEA. V lost 8 bases to trimming and J lost 2 bases, with 13 bases between them. The DNA of the CDR3 is TGTGCCAGCGACCGGGACATTCCCTACGAGCAGTACTTC. Translated: CASDRDIPYEQYF. The full variable domain, with the rest looked up from reference TRBV11-3 and TRBJ2-7, is EAGVVQSPRYKIIEKKQPVAFWCNPISGHNTLYWYLQNLGQGPELLIRYENEEAVDDSQLPKDRFSAERLKGVDSTLKIQPAELGDSAVYLCASDRDIPYEQYFGPGTRLTVT.

Comment on this clonotype: Just one base apart from a much larger clone, this may be a read error. V gene TRBV3-1 combines with J gene TRBJ2-5; D may be TRBD2 (6 bases). The CDR3 totals 13 residues. Germline loops: CDR1 LGHDT, CDR2 YNNKEL (reference sequence). The CDR3 region is CASSQEGTYEQYF. In DNA form, the CDR3 reads TGTGCCAGCAGTCAAGAGGGGACTTATGAGCAGTACTTC.

Details on this clonotype: One end of the junction does not line up with germline, which may come from a read error. The chain links TRBV6-2 or TRBV6-3 to TRBJ2-1; 13 nucleotides align to TRBD2. The germline CDR1 and CDR2 sequences are MNHEY and SVGEGT. The CDR3 length is 17 residues. The CDR3 region is CASTAKTSGRPYNKQFF. The CDR3 bases are TGTGCCAGCACCGCAAAGACTAGCGGGAGGCCCTACAATAAGCAGTTCTTC.

This clonotype showed up many times. The chain joins TRBV5-1 to TRBJ2-5; D unclear. Germline assignment: CDR1 SGHRS and CDR2 YFSETQ. Trimming left V 4 bases short and J 0 bases short, with 10 bases between. The CDR3 length is 14 residues. The CDR3 here is CASSPLKDQETQYF. CDR3 nucleotide sequence: TGCGCCAGCAGCCCCTTGAAGGACCAAGAGACCCAGTACTTC.

At least ten counts were recorded for this clonotype. The rearrangement links TRBV20-1 to TRBJ2-5; maybe TRBD2 (5 bases). The germline V and J ends were trimmed by 2 bases and 7 bases, with 11 bases remaining between them. The CDR3 runs 12 residues. Looked up from germline, CDR1 is DFQATT and CDR2 is SNEGSKA (reference sequence). DNA of the CDR3: TGCAGTGCTAGAACAACTGAGGGGACCCAGTACTTC. Its translation: CSARTTEGTQYF.

This rearrangement joins TRBV7-6 to TRBJ2-1; 8 bases are shared with TRBD2. J gave up 9 bases and V 5 bases, and 9 bases lay outside the gene matches. Germline V gives CDR1 SGHVS, CDR2 FNYEAQ. The CDR3 loop spans 14 amino acids. CDR3 residues: CASSPLGLAVEQFF. CDR3 DNA: TGTGCCAGCAGCCCGCTAGGACTAGCTGTTGAGCAGTTCTTC.

This clonotype has just a few counts. At one end the junction does not follow the germline gene, possibly because of a read error. The V and J genes are TRBV29-1 and TRBJ2-2, with D tentatively TRBD1 (5 bases). The germline V gene has CDR1 SQVTM and CDR2 ANQGSEA. CDR3 length: 12 amino acids. This chain's CDR3 is CSVEGATGELFF. The CDR3 coding sequence is TGCAGCGTGGAAGGGGCCACCGGGGAGCTGTTTTTT.

Comments on this clonotype: This could be a read error, since a much larger clone is one nucleotide away. The CDR3 protein is CASSLGRGRGEQYF. The CDR3, as DNA: TGTGCCAGCAGCTTAGGACGGGGTCGAGGCGAGCAGTACTTC. This chain connects TRBV13 to TRBJ2-7, with D possibly TRBD2 on 5 matching bases. The V and J ends lost 0 bases and 6 bases respectively, with 12 bases between them. In germline, CDR1 is PRHDT, CDR2 FYEKMQ (reference sequence). The CDR3 has 14 residues.

The rearrangement links TRBV6-6 to TRBJ1-2; D uncertain. The V end lost 6 bases, the J end lost 6 bases, and 14 bases lay between the germline ends. This CDR3 has 13 residues. The germline V gene has CDR1 MNHNY and CDR2 SVGAGI (reference sequence). CDR3 protein: CASRDGSFDGYTF. CDR3 bases: TGTGCCAGCAGGGATGGATCGTTCGATGGCTACACCTTC.

In its sample, this clonotype was seen many times. The chain employs TRBV5-1 and TRBJ2-7, with TRBD2 identical over 12 bases. Germline trimming cut 4 bases from V and 5 bases from J; bases unmatched to any gene: 7. The CDR3 runs 15 residues. Germline lookup yields CDR1 SGHRS and CDR2 YFSETQ. The CDR3 is CASSRTSGGFDEQYF. CDR3 in DNA: TGCGCCAGCAGCAGAACTAGCGGGGGGTTCGACGAGCAGTACTTC. The complete variable domain, with remaining parts taken from reference TRBV5-1 and TRBJ2-7, reads KAGVTQTPRYLIKTRGQQVTLSCSPISGHRSVSWYQQTPGQGLQFLFEYFSETQRNKGNFPGRFSGRQFSNSRSEMNVSTLELGDSALYLCASSRTSGGFDEQYFGPGTRLTVT.

The rearrangement joins TRBV20-1 to TRBJ2-3; TRBD2 aligns across 7 bases. Germline V gene lookup returns CDR1 DFQATT and CDR2 SNEGSKA (reference sequence). The CDR3 spans 18 residues. Germline trimming cut 8 bases from V and 3 bases from J; bases unmatched to any gene: 23. Here the CDR3 reads CSSPPKLLAQRWTDTQYF. CDR3 in DNA: TGCAGTTCCCCCCCCAAATTACTAGCGCAGAGGTGGACAGATACGCAGTATTTT.